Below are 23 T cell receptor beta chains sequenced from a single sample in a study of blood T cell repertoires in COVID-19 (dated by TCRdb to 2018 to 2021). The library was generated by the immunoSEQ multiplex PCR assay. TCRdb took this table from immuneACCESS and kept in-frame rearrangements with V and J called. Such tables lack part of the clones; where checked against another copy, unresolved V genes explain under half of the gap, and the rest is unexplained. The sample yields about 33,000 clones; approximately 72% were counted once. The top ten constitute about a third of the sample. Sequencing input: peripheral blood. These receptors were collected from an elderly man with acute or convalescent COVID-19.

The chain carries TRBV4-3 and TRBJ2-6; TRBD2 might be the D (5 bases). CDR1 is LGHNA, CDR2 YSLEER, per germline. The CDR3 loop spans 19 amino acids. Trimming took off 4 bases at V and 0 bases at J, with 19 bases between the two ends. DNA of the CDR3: TGCGCCAGCAGCCCCGGAGGATATCTAGGGTTCTCTGGGGCCAACGTCCTGACTTTC. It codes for CASSPGGYLGFSGANVLTF.

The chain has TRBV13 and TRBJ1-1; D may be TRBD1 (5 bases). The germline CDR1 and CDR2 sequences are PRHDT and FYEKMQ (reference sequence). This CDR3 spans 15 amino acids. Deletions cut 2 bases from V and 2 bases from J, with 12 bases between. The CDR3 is CASSLPIRANTEAFF. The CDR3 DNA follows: TGTGCCAGCAGCTTACCGATCAGGGCTAACACTGAAGCTTTCTTT.

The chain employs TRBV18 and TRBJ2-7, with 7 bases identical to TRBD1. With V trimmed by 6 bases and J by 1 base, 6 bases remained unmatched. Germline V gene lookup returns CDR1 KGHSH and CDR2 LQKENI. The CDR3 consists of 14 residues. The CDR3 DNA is TGTGCCAGCTCCTCGACAGGGCCGTCCTACGAGCAGTACTTC. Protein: CASSSTGPSYEQYF. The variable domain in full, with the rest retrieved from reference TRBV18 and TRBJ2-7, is NAGVMQNPRHLVRRRGQEARLRCSPMKGHSHVYWYRQLPEEGLKFMVYLQKENIIDESGMPKERFSAEFPKEGPSILRIQQVVRGDSAAYFCASSSTGPSYEQYFGPGTRLTVT.

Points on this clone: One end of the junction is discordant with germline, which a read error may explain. CDR3 in DNA: TGCGCCAGCAGCCAAGATTCAGGGTATAGTTCACCCCTCCACTTT. Translating it yields CASSQDSGYSSPLHF. The chain has TRBV4-3 and TRBJ1-6, with D possibly TRBD1 on 5 matching bases. The germline V gene has CDR1 LGHNA and CDR2 YSLEER. This CDR3 has 15 residues.

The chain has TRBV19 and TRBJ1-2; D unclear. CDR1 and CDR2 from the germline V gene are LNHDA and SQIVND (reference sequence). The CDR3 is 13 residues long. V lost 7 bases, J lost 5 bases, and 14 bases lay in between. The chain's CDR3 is CASKQAQLYGYTF. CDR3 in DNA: TGTGCCAGTAAGCAGGCGCAGCTTTATGGCTACACCTTC.

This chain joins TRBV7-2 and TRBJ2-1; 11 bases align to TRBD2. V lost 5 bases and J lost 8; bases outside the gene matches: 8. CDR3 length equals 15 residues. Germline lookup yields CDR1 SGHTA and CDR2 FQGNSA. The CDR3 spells CASSLSGGANHEQFF. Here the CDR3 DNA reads TGTGCCAGCAGCCTTAGCGGGGGGGCTAACCATGAGCAGTTCTTC.

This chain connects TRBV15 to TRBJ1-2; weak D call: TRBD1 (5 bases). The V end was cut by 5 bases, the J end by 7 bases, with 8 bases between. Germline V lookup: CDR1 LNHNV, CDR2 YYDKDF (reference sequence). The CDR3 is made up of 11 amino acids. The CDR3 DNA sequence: TGTGCCACCAGCGGGGGGGGTGGCTACACCTTC. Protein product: CATSGGGGYTF.

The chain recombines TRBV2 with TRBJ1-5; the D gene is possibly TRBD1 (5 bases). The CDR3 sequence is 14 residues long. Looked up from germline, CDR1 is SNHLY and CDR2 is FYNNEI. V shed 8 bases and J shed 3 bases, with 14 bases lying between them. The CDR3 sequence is CASRLTGNNQPQHF. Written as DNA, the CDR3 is TGTGCCAGCCGGCTAACAGGTAACAATCAGCCCCAGCATTTT.

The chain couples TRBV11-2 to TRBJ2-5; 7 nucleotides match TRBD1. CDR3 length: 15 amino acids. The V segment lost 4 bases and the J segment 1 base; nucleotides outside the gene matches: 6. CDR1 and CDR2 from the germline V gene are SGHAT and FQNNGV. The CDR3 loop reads CASSSQGGFQETQYF. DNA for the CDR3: TGTGCCAGCAGCTCCCAAGGGGGCTTCCAAGAGACCCAGTACTTC.

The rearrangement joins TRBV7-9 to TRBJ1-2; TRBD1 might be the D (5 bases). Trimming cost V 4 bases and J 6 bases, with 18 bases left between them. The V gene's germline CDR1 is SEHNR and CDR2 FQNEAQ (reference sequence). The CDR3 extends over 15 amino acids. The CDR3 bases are TGTGCCAGCAGCTCCTCCGGGGGAGGTACCGATGGCTACACCTTC. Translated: CASSSSGGGTDGYTF.

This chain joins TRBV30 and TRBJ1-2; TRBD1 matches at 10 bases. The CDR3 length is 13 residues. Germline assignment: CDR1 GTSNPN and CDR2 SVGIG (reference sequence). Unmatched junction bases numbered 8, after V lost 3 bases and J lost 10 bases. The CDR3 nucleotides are TGTGCCTGGAGCGTAGACAGGGGGCTTGTCTACACCTTC. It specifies CAWSVDRGLVYTF.

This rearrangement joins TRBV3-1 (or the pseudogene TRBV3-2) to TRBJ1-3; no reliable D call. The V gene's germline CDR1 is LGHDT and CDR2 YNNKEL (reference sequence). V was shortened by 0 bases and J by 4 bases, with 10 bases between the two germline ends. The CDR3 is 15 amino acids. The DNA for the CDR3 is TGTGCCAGCAGCCAAGATTCCCAGGAAGGAAACACCATATATTTT. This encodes CASSQDSQEGNTIYF.

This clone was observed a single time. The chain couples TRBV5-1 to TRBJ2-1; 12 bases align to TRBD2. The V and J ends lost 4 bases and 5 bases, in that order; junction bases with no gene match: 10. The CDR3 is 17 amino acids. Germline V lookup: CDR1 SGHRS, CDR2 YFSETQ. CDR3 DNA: TGCGCCAGCAGCCCTAGGTGGACTAGCGGGGTCCACAATGAGCAGTTCTTC. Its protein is CASSPRWTSGVHNEQFF.

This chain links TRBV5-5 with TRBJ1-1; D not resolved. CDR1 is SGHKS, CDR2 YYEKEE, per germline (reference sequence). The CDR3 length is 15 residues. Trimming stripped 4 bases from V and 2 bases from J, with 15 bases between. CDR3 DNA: TGTGCCAGCAGCACGTGGACGGACTTTAACACTGAAGCTTTCTTT. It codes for CASSTWTDFNTEAFF.

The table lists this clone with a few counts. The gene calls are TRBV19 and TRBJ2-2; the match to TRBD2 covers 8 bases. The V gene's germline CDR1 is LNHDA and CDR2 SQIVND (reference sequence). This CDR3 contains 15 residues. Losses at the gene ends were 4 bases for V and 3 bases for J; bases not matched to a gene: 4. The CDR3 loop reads CASSTGGRYTGELFF. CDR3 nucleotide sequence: TGTGCCAGTAGTACGGGGGGGCGGTACACCGGGGAGCTGTTTTTT.

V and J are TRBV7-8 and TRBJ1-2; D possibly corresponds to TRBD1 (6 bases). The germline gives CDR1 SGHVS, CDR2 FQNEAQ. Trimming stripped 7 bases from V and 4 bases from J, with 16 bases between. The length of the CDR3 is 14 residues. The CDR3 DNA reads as TGTGCCAGCACCAGGCAGGGGTTGGGCTATGGCTACACCTTC. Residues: CASTRQGLGYGYTF.

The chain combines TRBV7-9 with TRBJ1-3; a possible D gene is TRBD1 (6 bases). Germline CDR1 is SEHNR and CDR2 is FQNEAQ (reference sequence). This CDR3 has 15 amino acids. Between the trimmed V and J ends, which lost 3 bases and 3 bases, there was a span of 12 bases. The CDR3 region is CASSLDRNLGNTIYF. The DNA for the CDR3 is TGTGCCAGCAGCTTGGACAGAAACCTTGGAAACACCATATATTTT.

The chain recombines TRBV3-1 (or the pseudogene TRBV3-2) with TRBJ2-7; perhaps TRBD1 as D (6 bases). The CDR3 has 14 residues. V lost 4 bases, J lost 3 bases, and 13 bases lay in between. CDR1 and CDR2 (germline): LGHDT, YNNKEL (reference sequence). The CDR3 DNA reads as TGTGCCAGCAGCCGTCGGACAGTGGACTACGAGCAGTACTTC. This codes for CASSRRTVDYEQYF.

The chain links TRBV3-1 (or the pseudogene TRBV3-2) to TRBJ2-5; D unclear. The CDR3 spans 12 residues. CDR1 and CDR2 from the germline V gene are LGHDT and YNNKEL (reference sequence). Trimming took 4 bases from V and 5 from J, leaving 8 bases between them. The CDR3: CASSPNMETQYF. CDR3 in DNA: TGTGCCAGCAGCCCCAACATGGAGACCCAGTACTTC.

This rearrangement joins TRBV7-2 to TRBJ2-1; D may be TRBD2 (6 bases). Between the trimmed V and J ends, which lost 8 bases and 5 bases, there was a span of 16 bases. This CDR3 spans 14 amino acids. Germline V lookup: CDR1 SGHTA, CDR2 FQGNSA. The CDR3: CASSVRGVNNEQFF. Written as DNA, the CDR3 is TGTGCCAGCTCGGTTCGCGGGGTAAACAATGAGCAGTTCTTC.

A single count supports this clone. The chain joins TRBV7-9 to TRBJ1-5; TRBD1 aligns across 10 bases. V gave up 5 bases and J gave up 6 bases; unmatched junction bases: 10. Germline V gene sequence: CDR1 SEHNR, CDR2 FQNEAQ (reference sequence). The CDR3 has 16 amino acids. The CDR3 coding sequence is TGTGCCAGCAGCCCTCCGGGACAGGGGTTCGGTCAGCCCCAGCATTTT. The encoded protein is CASSPPGQGFGQPQHF. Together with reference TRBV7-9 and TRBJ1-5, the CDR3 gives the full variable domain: DTGVSQNPRHKITKRGQNVTFRCDPISEHNRLYWYRQTLGQGPEFLTYFQNEAQLEKSRLLSDRFSAERPKGSFSTLEIQRTEQGDSAMYLCASSPPGQGFGQPQHFGDGTRLSIL.

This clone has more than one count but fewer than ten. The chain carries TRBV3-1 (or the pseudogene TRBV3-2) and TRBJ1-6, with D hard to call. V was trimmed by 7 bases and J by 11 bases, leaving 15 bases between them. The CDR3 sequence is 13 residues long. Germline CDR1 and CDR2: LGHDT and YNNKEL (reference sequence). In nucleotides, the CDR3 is TGTGCCAGCATCGGACCGAGAGGGACACCCCTCCACTTT. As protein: CASIGPRGTPLHF.

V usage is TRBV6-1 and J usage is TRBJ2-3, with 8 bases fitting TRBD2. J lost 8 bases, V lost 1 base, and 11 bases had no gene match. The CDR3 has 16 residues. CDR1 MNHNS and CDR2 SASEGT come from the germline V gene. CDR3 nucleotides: TGTGCCAGCAGTGAAGAGGGACTAGGAGTGAGAGGTACGCAGTATTTT. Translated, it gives CASSEEGLGVRGTQYF.